This paragraph covers one T cell receptor (beta chain) sequence. These data come from a study of blood T cell repertoires in COVID-19. Overall study context: COVID-19 samples, acute and convalescent, were from the United States, Italy and Spain. T cells, B-cell-depleted T cells, or PBMCs provided the cDNA or gDNA that served as material.

Germline trimming cut 6 bases from V and 0 bases from J; bases unmatched to any gene: 5. From germline, CDR1 is MRHNA and CDR2 SNTAGT. The CDR3 spans 15 residues. Original data processing: Quantification of nucleated cells was approximated via reference gene primer amplification. The protocol was immunoSEQ multiplex PCR, while the TCRdb copy is restricted to in-frame clones and leaves out a portion. V and J calls and clone size are copied from that table; D and trimming were computed from the DNA. This sample carries nearly 200,000 clones, less than 90% of them seen once, and the ten largest clones take 15% to 20%.

This TCR was sampled from a human donor in a cohort sampled during active COVID-19. The J gene is TRBJ2-7, the V gene TRBV6-4; TRBD2 matches at 10 bases. The sample was peripheral blood. The CDR3 DNA is TGTGCCAGCAGCGAACTAGCGGGAAGCTCCTACGAGCAGTACTTC. This translates into CASSELAGSSYEQYF.